This TCR beta chain was observed in a study of OX40 agonist ivuxolimab in advanced cancers. Overall study context: Age averaged around 58 years (range about 20 to 80), and roughly 82% were male.

Findings and caveats of the study: The study found among the lowest clonal expansion in partial responders at 0.1-3.0 mg/kg. No antigen was identified for the clonally expanded peripheral T cells.

Autoimmune disease history or systemic immunosuppression led to patients being barred. The CDR3 is 13 amino acids. The V gene lost 3 bases and the J gene lost 1 base, with 7 bases spanning the gap. CDR1 and CDR2 from the germline V gene are SGHTA and FQGNSA. As regards this clone: The antigen remains unidentified.

Libraries were prepared by immunoSEQ multiplex PCR; TCRdb keeps only in-frame clonotypes and omits some of them. The sample consists of 68,000 or so clones, about nine tenths of them appearing once. The chain recombines TRBV7-2 with TRBJ2-7; D remains unclear. The source was CD4+ or CD8+ T cells sorted from blood, collected in a trial of the OX40 agonist ivuxolimab. The TCR sequence derives from an adult with an advanced solid tumor such as melanoma, head and neck, liver or kidney cancer. CDR3 loop: CASSLGRSYEQYF. CDR3 in DNA: TGTGCCAGCAGCTTGGGCCGGTCCTACGAGCAGTACTTC. The whole variable domain, filled in from reference TRBV7-2 and TRBJ2-7, reads GAGVSQSPSNKVTEKGKDVELRCDPISGHTALYWYRQSLGQGLEFLIYFQGNSAPDKSGLPSDRFSAERTGGSVSTLTIQRTQQEDSAVYLCASSLGRSYEQYFGPGTRLTVT.